A selection of T cell receptor beta chains follows, all from one sample in a study of T cell responses to AZD1222 COVID-19 vaccine. Clones were sequenced by immunoSEQ multiplex PCR, and TCRdb holds only the in-frame ones, with some missing. The data hold around 50,000 clones, with about 89% observed a single time. This sample comprised peripheral blood, obtained 28 days after the second AZD1222 dose. These receptors were collected from an adult who received the AZD1222 COVID-19 vaccine. CDR3s leave out the opening cysteine and the closing phenylalanine or tryptophan.

v_gene | CDR3aa
TRBV3-1/TRBV3-2 | ASSPQRRETQY
TRBV19 | ASGDRAEQY
TRBV6-1 | ASSDRGLAGKETQY
TRBV5-1 | ASSLVTPGQGNTEAF
TRBV6-1 | ASSDSDLPTNEQF
TRBV12-5 | ASGYRGNTEAF
TRBV29-1 | SVRDPLLKEQY
TRBV7-2 | ASSRRGLGSPAGANVLT
TRBV5-1 | ASSLGGSQETQY
TRBV3-1/TRBV3-2 | ASSPPQGTTRNQPQH
TRBV19 | ASSIFKRDSSDTQY
TRBV7-9 | ASSHKRRRGGNTIY
TRBV10-2 | ASSEGVADNYNEQF
TRBV7-9 | ASRYSSYNEQF
TRBV3-1/TRBV3-2 | ASSPGGRSSYEQY
TRBV5-1 | ASSFATVAGRDTQY
TRBV12-5 | ASGKGPEYNEQF
TRBV12-3/TRBV12-4 | ASSFSRGGYT
TRBV4-3 | ASSLAGTEAF
TRBV4-3 | ASSQAPGTGINSEQF
TRBV11-2 | ASSLGRQSTEAF
TRBV11-3 | ASSLRQGLSGELF
TRBV19 | ASRPGQGNEQY
TRBV19 | ASYSGTVGNTIY
TRBV5-1 | ASSLNPTEFPANSPLH
TRBV10-3 | AISESTDYNEQF
TRBV27 | ASSLFFGDTQY